This T cell receptor (beta chain) was captured in a study of cytomegalovirus exposure and HLA in healthy donors. General study results and limits: Later work associated roughly 17,000 TCR beta sequences with HLA alleles at 0.05 false discovery rate. Some TCR beta chains (164 of them) were listed as cytomegalovirus-associated.

The PCR had 60 Vbeta and 13 Jbeta primers. Libraries were prepared by immunoSEQ multiplex PCR; TCRdb keeps only in-frame clonotypes and omits some of them. The sample holds about 170,000 clones, approximately 73% seen once. As regards this clone: Its antigen is currently unknown.

V lost 1 base and J lost 0, with 10 bases in between. Germline V gene sequence: CDR1 LGHNA, CDR2 YNFKEQ. CDR3 length: 16 residues. The sample consisted of PBMCs. This rearrangement joins TRBV4-2 to TRBJ1-5; the D gene is possibly TRBD1 (5 bases). The sequence was obtained from a woman under 30 in good health and CMV-seropositive. In DNA, the CDR3 is TGTGCCAGCAGCCAAGGCTCAGGGAATAGCAATCAGCCCCAGCATTTT. Its translation is CASSQGSGNSNQPQHF.